This T cell receptor beta chain was profiled in a study of blood T cell repertoires in COVID-19 (dated by TCRdb to the early 2020s). A note on the overall study: Collaborator samples came from the United States, Italy and Spain and covered acute and convalescent phases of COVID-19. Where available, HLA class I and class II types were taken from metadata supplied by the sample provider and were not determined by assay-based typing. Nearly every sample came with metadata listing a de-identified subject ID, COVID-19 status, age in years and sex. The samples were drawn from the first 160 participants of the ongoing ImmuneRACE study and from over a thousand subjects provided by 6 global collaborators. Subjects who had been exposed to COVID-19, were actively infected with it, or had recovered from it provided the deeply sampled blood TCRbeta repertoires that made up the dataset. The prospective study material was composed of cDNA or gDNA derived from T cells, B-cell-depleted T cells, or PBMCs. The repertoires were released in a freely available public database intended as a resource for research on the immune response to SARS-CoV-2.

On the study overall, not on this receptor specifically: The quantity of clinical and demographic metadata differed by source and by participant and was supplied without curation.

As encoded in the germline V gene, CDR1 is LGHNA while CDR2 is YSLEER. The CDR3 covers 15 residues, taking in both the cysteine and the phenylalanine. The only DNA kept is the CDR3, 45 bases in frame from the first base. V drops 1 base and J drops 2 bases, leaving 9 bases in between. At one collaborating source in Seattle, patients were enrolled during active infection and were followed longitudinally through the course of disease. Collaborating institutions collected whole blood in K2EDTA tubes following their own protocols. For TCRbeta analysis, collaborators shipped samples as frozen whole blood, isolated PBMCs, or DNA extracted from either of those sample types. Comments on this clone: The antigen it recognizes is unknown. No qualities accompany the bases; no much larger clone lies one base away.

TCRbeta CDR3 regions were amplified from genomic DNA using the immunoSEQ Assay, a bias-controlled multiplex PCR. In the source study's methods: The number of nucleated cells in each sample was estimated from the amplification of reference gene primers within the assay. To quantify the absolute abundance of each unique TCRbeta CDR3 rearrangement, sequence reads were collapsed and filtered. For each sample, productive Simpson clonality was calculated as the square root of Simpson's diversity index across productive rearrangements. In TCRdb, the immuneACCESS table is reduced to in-frame sequences with V and J assigned. These tables do not hold every clone; where another copy was compared, an unresolved V gene accounts for under half, and the others remain unexplained. Clonal size and the V and J genes are those of that table, whereas D and trimming came from the DNA. The sample table records roughly 130,000 clones; 90% of these occur just once. 4.6% of the sample belongs to the ten largest clones.

The V and J segments used are TRBV4-3 and TRBJ1-5, with the D gene call left open. The sequencing input was peripheral blood. This receptor was taken from a man in his fifties or sixties with COVID-19, enrolled during active disease. For the CDR3, the sequence is CASSQGTGGNQPQHF. The DNA sequence is TGCGCCAGCAGCCAAGGGACCGGGGGCAATCAGCCCCAGCATTTT.